This T cell receptor beta chain was documented in a study of blood T cell repertoires in COVID-19. The data were produced by immunoSEQ multiplex PCR, yet TCRdb's version contains in-frame clones alone and is incomplete. The table includes roughly 300,000 clones, more than 85% detected once. The CDR3 sequence is 15 residues long. V was cut by 2 bases and J by 4 bases, with 12 bases left in between. CDR1 is SGHTS, CDR2 YDEGEE, per germline. This study enrolled people aged about 18 to 95 from 24 US geographic areas. V and J are TRBV5-8 and TRBJ2-2; maybe TRBD1 (5 bases). The receptor was isolated from a woman aged 25 to 39 who had recovered from COVID-19. The sample comprised PBMCs or T cells enriched from blood (not recorded which). CDR3 loop: CASSFWQGGTGELFF. In DNA, the CDR3 is TGTGCCAGCAGCTTTTGGCAGGGTGGCACCGGGGAGCTGTTTTTT. Drawing the rest from reference TRBV5-8 and TRBJ2-2, the complete variable domain is EAGVTQSPTHLIKTRGQQATLRCSPISGHTSVYWYQQALGLGLQFLLWYDEGEERNRGNFPPRFSGRQFPNYSSELNVNALELEDSALYLCASSFWQGGTGELFFGEGSRLTVL.